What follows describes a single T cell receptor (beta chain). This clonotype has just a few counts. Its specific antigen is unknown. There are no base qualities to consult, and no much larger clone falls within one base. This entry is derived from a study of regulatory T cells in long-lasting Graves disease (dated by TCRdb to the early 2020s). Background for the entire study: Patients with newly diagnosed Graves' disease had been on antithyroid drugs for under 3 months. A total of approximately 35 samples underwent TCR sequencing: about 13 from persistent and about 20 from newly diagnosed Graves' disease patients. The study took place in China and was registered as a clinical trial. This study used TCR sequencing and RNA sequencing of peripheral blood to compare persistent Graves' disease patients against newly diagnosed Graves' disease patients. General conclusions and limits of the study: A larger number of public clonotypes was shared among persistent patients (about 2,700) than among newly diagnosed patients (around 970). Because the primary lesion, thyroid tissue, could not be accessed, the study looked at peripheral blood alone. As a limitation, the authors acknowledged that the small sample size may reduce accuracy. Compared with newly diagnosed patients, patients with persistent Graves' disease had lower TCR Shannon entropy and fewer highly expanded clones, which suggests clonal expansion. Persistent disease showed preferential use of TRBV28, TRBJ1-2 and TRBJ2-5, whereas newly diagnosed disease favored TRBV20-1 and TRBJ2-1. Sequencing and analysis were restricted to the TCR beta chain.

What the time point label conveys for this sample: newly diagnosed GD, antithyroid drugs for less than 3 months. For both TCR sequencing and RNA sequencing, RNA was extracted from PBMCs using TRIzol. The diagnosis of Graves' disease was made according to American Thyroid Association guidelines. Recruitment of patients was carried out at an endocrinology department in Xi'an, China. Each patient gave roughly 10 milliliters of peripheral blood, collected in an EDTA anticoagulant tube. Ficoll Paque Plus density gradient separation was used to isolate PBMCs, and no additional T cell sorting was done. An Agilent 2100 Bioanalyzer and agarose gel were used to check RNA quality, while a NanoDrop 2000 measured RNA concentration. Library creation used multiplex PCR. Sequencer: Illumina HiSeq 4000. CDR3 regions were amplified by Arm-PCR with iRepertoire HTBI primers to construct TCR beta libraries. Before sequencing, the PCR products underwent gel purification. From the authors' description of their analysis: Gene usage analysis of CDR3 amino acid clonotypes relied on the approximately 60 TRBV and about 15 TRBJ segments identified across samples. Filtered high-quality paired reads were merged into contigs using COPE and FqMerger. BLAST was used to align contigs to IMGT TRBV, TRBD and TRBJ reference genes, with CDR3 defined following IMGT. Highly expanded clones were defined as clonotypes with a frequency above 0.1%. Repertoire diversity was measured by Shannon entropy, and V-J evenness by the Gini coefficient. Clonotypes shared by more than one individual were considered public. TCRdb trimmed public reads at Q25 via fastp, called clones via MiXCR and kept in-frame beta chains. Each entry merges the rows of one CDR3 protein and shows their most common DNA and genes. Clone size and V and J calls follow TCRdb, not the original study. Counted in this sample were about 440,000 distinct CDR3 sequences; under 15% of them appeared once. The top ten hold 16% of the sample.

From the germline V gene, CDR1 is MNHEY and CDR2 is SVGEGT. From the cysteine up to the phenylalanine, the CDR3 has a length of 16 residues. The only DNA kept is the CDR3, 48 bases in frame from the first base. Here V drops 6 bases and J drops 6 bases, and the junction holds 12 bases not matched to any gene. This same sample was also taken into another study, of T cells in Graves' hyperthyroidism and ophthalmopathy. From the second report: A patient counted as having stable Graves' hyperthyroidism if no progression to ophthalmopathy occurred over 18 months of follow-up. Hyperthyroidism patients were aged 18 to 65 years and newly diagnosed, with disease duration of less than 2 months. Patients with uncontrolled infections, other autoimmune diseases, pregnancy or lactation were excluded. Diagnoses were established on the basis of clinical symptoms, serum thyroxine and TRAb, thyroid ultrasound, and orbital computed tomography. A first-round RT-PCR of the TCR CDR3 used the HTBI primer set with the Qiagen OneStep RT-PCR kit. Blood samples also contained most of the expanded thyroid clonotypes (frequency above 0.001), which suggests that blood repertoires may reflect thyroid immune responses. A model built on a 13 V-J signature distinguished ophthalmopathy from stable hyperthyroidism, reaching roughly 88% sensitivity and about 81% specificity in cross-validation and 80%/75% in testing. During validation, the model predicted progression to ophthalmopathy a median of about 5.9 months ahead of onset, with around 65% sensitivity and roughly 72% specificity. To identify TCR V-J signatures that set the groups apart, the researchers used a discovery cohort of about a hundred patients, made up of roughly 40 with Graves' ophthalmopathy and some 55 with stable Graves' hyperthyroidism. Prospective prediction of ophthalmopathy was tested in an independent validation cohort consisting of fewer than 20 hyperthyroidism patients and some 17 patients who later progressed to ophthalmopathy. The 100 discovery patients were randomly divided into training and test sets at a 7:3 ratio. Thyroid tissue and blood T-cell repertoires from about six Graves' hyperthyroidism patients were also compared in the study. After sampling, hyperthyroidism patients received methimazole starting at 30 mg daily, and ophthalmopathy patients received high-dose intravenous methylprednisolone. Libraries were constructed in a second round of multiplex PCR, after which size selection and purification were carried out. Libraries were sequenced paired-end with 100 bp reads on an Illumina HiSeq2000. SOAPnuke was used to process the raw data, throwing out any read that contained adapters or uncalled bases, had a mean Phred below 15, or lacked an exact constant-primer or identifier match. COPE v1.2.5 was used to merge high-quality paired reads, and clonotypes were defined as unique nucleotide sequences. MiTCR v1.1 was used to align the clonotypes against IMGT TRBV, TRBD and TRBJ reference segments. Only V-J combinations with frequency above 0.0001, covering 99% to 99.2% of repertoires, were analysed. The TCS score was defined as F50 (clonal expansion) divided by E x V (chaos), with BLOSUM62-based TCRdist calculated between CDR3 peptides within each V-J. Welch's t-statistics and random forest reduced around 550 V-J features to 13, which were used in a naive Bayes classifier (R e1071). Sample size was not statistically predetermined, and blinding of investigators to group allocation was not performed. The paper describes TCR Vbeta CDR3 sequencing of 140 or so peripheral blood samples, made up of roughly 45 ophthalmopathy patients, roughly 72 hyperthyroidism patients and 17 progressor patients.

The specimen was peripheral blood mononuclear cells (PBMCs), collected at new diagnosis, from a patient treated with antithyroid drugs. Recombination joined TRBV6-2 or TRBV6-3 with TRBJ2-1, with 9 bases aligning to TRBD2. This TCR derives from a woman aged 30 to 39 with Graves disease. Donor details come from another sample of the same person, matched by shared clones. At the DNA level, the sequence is TGTGCCAGCAGCCCATTCGTTAGCGGGGGACTCAATGAGCAGTTCTTC. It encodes CASSPFVSGGLNEQFF.